This T cell receptor (beta chain) was retrieved from a study of cytomegalovirus exposure and HLA in healthy donors (dated by TCRdb to about 2017). Background for the entire study: In an earlier analysis of roughly 500 of the donors, approximately 300 Gb of sequence data and approximately 120 million unique TCR beta sequences from some 170 million T cells were reported. Alongside the repertoire data, information on donor age, sex, ethnicity and CMV serostatus was compiled. A later analysis re-analyzed previously published TCR beta repertoires from 650 to 800 donors and added high-resolution HLA genotyping to study TCR occurrence patterns. Rather than drawing on any new phenotypic data, the later analysis identified candidate immune exposures from TCR beta sequences and the way those sequences occurred across donors. Across around 400 genotyped donors of the cohort, an average of about 250,000 unique TCR beta nucleotide sequences per donor were sequenced, and around 20% of those sequences were non-productive. The genetic ancestry cluster associated with self-reported Caucasian donors included 65% to 90% of the roughly 400 genotyped donors. Both class I and class II loci were covered by HLA typing, at four-digit resolution. High-throughput TCR immunosequencing, statistical association of individual TCRs with disease status, and machine learning were combined to predict cytomegalovirus infection status. Genome-wide SNP genotypes for about 60% of the 666 donors were used in a later genetic analysis, which treated that subset as a discovery cohort. An early release that covered about 600 HLA-typed donors contained approximately 300 gigabases of sequencing data and tens of millions of unique TCR sequences. Besides the first cohort of approximately 710 subjects, a separate validation cohort made up of 120 different subjects was used. An earlier analysis of 587 of the donors used high-throughput TCR beta sequencing to judge whether each TCR beta V gene segment behaved as functional or pseudogenic. The number of donors typed differed by locus, with 629-630 for A, B, C, DRB1 and DQB1, 522 for DQA1, 600 to 610 for DPA1, and under 490 for DPB1. The study aimed to test whether cataloging public T cell receptors could reveal signatures of past pathogen exposure. Four or five DR-DQ haplotypes were treated as single units for association and clustering because of strong linkage in the cohort. Every repertoire in the discovery cohort had been generated on one and the same sequencing platform. The study used immunosequencing to profile the T cell repertoires of several hundred subjects and linked those repertoires to cytomegalovirus serostatus. Overall study results and their limits: According to a later analysis, most CMV-associated TCR beta chains appeared to be HLA-restricted, and the HLA associations seemed to be driven largely by CMV exposure. It was suggested by the authors that the approach could potentially be generalized to other disease states and immunological phenotypes. Cytomegalovirus status was reported to be diagnosed by the classifier with high specificity and sensitivity in both the original and validation cohorts. While some public TCRs were present in many individuals, most TCR sequences turned up only very rarely across donors. Specific HLA alleles were associated with over 15,000 TCR beta sequences at a false discovery rate of 0.05 in a later analysis. Roughly uniform sequencing depth across donors was assumed in presence/absence analyses, although this assumption may not hold. Compared with the roughly 700-donor mean, donors in an Asian-associated ancestry cluster had fewer N-insertions in productive TCRs, according to a later genetic analysis. Linkage disequilibrium might explain the correlated functional status among segregating V segments, but an unknown experimental factor could not be excluded. Strong co-occurrence of HLA alleles, especially DR and DQ, made assigning TCR associations to individual alleles difficult. The cohort was sequenced for TCR beta chains only, and without alpha or paired-chain data the features that could be detected were limited. A group of highly shared sequence variants was considered likely to be a technical artifact of the sequencing pipeline. In a later genetic analysis, a missense DCLRE1C variant was associated with V-gene and J-gene trimming of TCR beta chains, and the association was replicated in an independent cohort. According to a later analysis, TCR association rates differed among HLA loci, with DRB1 alleles showing the most associated TCRs and HLA-C alleles showing the fewest. Because the 87-base-pair reads could not distinguish some IMGT-functional V segments, including TRBV6-2 and TRBV6-3, those segments were excluded. Immune exposure information for the cohort was limited to CMV serostatus. The study gave a list of some 150 TCR beta chains associated with cytomegalovirus. In vitro tests confirmed that three of the cytomegalovirus-associated TCR beta chains recognize cytomegalovirus antigens. Because counts were too low, seventeen rarely observed V segments, including chromosome 9 orphons, were left out of the earlier analysis of 587 of the donors. In a later analysis, HLA-associated TCR beta chains showed more clonal expansion and lower generation probabilities than non-associated chains that were equally common. Several of the top co-occurrence clusters appeared to be linked to parvovirus B19, influenza, CMV and Epstein-Barr virus, according to a later analysis. An earlier analysis of approximately 600 of the donors showed that most TCR beta V segments appeared in productive rearrangements either about 87% or about 30% of the time, which broadly matched IMGT annotations. A further reported finding was that TCR beta sequences accurately predicted the HLA-A and HLA-B alleles for most subjects in the first cohort. HLA typing was unavailable for some donors at each locus, so association tests used only the typed subset.

Compared with germline, V lacks 2 bases and J lacks 10 bases; bases without a gene match: 8. The CDR1 and CDR2 encoded by the germline V gene are SGHVS and FQNEAQ. Reading from cysteine to phenylalanine, the CDR3 counts 15 amino acids. CDR3 DNA only is kept here, 45 bases in frame from base 1. In total, approximately 610 healthy bone marrow donors made up the cohort. At the time of sampling, every cohort member was nominally healthy, though immune exposures that went unrecorded were likely present. The donor tested CMV seropositive and was one of the 289 seropositive cohort members. A peripheral blood sample was collected from each donor, and TCR beta sequencing was performed on peripheral blood mononuclear cells. The Qiagen DNeasy Blood Extraction Kit was used to extract genomic DNA from the blood cell samples. Note on this clone: Which antigen it targets is not known. Per-base qualities were not stored, and no clone one base away is much larger.

Library preparation used the immunoSEQ multiplex PCR assay. The multiplex PCR relied on a mix of 60 forward primers for TCR Vbeta segments and 13 reverse primers for TCR Jbeta segments. The CDR3 region of rearranged TCR beta genes was amplified from genomic DNA with a multiplex PCR assay. Amplified TCR beta libraries were sequenced as 87-base-pair reads on the Illumina HiSeq System. Concerning the study's data processing: Across the 670 or so repertoires, a later analysis counted roughly 84 million unique TCR beta chains, approximately 10 million of which were shared by at least two donors. Raw reads were error-corrected and collapsed into unique sequences by a nearest-neighbor algorithm in which closely related sequences were merged to remove PCR and sequencing errors. CDR3 sequences were aligned to IMGT reference sequences to assign V, D and J gene segments. Each retained sequence needed at least a six-nucleotide match to both a V gene segment and a J gene segment. A rearrangement was called productive if the CDR3 had no stop codons and remained in frame with V and J, and every other rearrangement was called non-productive. CDR3 was defined according to IMGT convention as the region running from the second conserved V-encoded cysteine to the conserved J-encoded phenylalanine. In an earlier analysis of around 600 of the donors, sequences lacking an unambiguous match to a single V gene segment were excluded. An earlier analysis of several hundred of the donors called V segments functional above 56.7% productive rearrangements and segregating when the between-donor standard deviation exceeded 5%. A statistical classification framework was built to diagnose cytomegalovirus status from the catalog of TCR beta chain sequences. A later analysis assigned V and J genes by comparing TCR nucleotide sequences with IMGT/GENE-DB human TR gene sequences. In a later analysis, CDR3 sequences and most-parsimonious VDJ recombination scenarios were assigned using the TCRdist pipeline. In a later analysis, each TCR beta chain was defined by its CDR3 amino acid sequence together with its V-gene family, and reads without a unique V-gene family were excluded. In a later analysis, around 650 highly shared, low-generation-probability nucleotide sequences were removed to address suspected cross-contamination and a sequencing artifact. For each public chain, a later analysis derived a clonal expansion index from normalized ranks of inferred template counts within each repertoire. In a later analysis, generation probabilities were computed using a VDJ recombination model fitted to out-of-frame rearrangements, and the results were checked against IGoR. In a later analysis, hypergeometric tests were used to score TCR-TCR, TCR-HLA and TCR-CMV co-occurrence, with a repertoire-size bias correction applied to TCR pairs. In a later analysis, false discovery rates were estimated by permuting HLA or CMV assignments 20 times. In a later analysis, co-occurring TCRs were grouped using DBSCAN, and TCRdist sequence similarity was added for clustering within HLA-allele-positive subsets. Repertoires with fewer than 30,000 or more than 120,000 public chains were left out of co-occurrence clustering, as were five repertoires with anomalous nucleotide sharing. TCRdb took over this immuneACCESS table, retaining in-frame rearrangements with V and J assigned. Such tables are incomplete; in checked studies, under half of the missing clones stem from an unresolved V gene, and the remainder is unexplained. V and J calls and clone size are as listed in that table; D and trimming were resolved from the DNA. The sample records roughly 260,000 clones, roughly four fifths of which are singletons. The ten largest clones capture 1.5% to 2.5% of the sample.

The TCR was taken from a middle-aged woman in good health and CMV-seropositive. The rearrangement combines TRBV7-8 with TRBJ2-1, and 10 junction bases match TRBD2. Material: PBMCs. The DNA reads as follows: TGTGCCAGCAGCTTACCGGGACTAGCGATAAGGGAGCAGTTCTTC. Translated, this gives CASSLPGLAIREQFF. The full variable domain, with segments outside the CDR3 supplied by the reference TRBV7-8 and TRBJ2-1 proteins, appears as GAGVSQSPRYKVAKRGQDVALRCDPISGHVSLFWYQQALGQGPEFLTYFQNEAQLDKSGLPSDRFFAERPEGSVSTLKIQRTQQEDSAVYLCASSLPGLAIREQFFGPGTRLTVL.